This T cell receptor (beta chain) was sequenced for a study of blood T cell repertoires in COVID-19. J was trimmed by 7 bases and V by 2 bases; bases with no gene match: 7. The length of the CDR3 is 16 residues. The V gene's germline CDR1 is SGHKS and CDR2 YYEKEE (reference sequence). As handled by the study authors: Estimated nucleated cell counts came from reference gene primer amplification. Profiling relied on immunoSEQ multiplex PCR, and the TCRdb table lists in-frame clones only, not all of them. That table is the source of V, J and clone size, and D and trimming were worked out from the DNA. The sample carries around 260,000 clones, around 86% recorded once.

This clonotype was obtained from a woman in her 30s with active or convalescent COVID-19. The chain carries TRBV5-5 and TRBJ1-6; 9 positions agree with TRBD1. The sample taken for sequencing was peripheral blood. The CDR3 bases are TGTGCCAGCAGCTTATTTCAGACAGGGGGGAATTCACCCCTCCACTTT. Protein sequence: CASSLFQTGGNSPLHF.